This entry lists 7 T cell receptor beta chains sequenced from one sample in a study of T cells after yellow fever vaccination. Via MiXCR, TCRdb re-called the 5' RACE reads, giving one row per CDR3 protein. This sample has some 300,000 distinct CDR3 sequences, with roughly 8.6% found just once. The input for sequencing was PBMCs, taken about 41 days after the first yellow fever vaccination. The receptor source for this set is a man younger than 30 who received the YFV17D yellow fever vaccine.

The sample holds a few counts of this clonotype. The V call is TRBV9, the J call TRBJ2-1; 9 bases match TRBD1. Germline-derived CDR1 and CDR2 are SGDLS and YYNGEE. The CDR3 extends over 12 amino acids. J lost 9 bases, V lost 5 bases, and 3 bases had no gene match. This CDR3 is CASSGQGSEQFF. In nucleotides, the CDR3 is TGTGCCAGCAGTGGACAGGGGAGTGAGCAGTTCTTC.

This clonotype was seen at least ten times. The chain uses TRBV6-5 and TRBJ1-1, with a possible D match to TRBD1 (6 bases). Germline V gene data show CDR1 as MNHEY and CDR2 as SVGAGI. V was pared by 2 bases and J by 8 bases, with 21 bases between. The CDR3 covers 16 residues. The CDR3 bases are TGTGCCAGCAGTTACCCAATGACAGGCGGGGGGATGGAAGCTTTCTTT. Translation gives CASSYPMTGGGMEAFF.

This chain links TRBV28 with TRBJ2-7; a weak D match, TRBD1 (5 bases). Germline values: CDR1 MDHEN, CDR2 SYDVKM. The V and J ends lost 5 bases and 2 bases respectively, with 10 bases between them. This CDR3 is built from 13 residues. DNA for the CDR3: TGTGCCAGCAGTCACGCAGGGACCTACGAGCAGTACGTC. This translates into CASSHAGTYEQYV.

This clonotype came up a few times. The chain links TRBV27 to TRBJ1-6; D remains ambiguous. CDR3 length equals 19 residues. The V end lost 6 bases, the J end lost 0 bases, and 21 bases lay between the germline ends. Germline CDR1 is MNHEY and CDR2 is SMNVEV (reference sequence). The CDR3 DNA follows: TGTGCCAGCAGCCTAAGGGCGGTAATTTCCTTCTCCTATAATTCACCCCTCCACTTT. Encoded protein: CASSLRAVISFSYNSPLHF.

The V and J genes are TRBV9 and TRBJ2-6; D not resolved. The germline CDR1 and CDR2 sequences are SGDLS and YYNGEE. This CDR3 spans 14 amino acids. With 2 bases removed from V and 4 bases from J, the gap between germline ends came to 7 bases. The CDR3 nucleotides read TGTGCCAGCAGCGTGGGTCCCGGGGCCAACGTCCTGACTTTC. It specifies CASSVGPGANVLTF.

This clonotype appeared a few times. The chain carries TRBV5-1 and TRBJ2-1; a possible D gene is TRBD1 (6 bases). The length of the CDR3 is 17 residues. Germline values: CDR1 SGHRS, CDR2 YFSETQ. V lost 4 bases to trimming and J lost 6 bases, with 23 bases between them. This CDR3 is CASSRPLPGMTGNEQFF. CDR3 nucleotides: TGCGCCAGCAGCCGCCCCCTCCCCGGGATGACAGGCAATGAGCAGTTCTTC.

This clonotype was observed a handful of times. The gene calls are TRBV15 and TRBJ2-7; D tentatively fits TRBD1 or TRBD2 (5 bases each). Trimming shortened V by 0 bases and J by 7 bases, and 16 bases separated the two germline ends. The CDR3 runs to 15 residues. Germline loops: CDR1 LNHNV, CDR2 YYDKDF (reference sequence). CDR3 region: CATSREDRDHREQYF. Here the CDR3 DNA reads TGTGCCACCAGCAGAGAAGACCGGGACCACCGTGAGCAGTACTTC.